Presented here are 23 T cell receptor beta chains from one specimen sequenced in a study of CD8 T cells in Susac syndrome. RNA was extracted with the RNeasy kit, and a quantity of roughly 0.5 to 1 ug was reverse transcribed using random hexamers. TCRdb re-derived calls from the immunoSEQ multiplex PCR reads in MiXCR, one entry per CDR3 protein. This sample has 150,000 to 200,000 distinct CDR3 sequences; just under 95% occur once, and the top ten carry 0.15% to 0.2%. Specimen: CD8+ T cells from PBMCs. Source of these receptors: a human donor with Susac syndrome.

This CDR3 reads CASSVASGRAGETQYF. CDR3 bases: TGTGCCAGCAGCGTGGCTAGCGGGAGGGCCGGTGAGACCCAGTACTTC. The chain combines TRBV9 with TRBJ2-5, with TRBD2 matching 12 bases. After removal of 2 bases from V and 5 bases from J, the junction contained 7 bases not matched to a gene. In germline, CDR1 is SGDLS, CDR2 YYNGEE. The length of the CDR3 is 16 residues.

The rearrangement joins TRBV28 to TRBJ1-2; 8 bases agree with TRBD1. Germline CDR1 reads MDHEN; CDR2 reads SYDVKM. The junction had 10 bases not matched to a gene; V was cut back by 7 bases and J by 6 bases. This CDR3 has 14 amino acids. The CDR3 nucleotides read TGTGCCAGCATCGGACAGGGAATAATCGATGGCTACACCTTC. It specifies CASIGQGIIDGYTF.

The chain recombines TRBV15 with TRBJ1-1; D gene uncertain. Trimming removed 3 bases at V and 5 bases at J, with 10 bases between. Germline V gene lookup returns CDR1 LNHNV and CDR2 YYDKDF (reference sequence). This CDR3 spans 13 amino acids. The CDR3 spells CATSREQETEAFF. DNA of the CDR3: TGTGCCACCAGCAGGGAGCAGGAAACTGAAGCTTTCTTT.

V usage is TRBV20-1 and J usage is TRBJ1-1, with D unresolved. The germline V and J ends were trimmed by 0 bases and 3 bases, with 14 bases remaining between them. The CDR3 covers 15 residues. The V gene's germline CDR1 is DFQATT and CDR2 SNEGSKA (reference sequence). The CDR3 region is CSARDAAAADTEAFF. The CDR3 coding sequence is TGCAGTGCTAGAGATGCCGCAGCGGCAGACACTGAAGCTTTCTTT.

The CDR3 region is CASSGFGEGVSYEQYF. The CDR3 DNA follows: TGTGCCAGCAGCGGATTCGGTGAGGGGGTCTCCTACGAGCAGTACTTC. The V call is TRBV5-8, the J call TRBJ2-7; perhaps TRBD1 as D (6 bases). The V and J ends lost 4 bases and 0 bases respectively, with 17 bases between them. CDR1 and CDR2 from the germline V gene are SGHTS and YDEGEE. The CDR3 totals 16 residues.

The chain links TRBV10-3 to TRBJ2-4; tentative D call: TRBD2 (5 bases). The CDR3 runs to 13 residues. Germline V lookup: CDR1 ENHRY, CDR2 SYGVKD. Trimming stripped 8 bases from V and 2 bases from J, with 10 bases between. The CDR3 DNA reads TGTGCCATCGGGGAGAGCCCCAAAAACATTCAGTACTTC. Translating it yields CAIGESPKNIQYF.

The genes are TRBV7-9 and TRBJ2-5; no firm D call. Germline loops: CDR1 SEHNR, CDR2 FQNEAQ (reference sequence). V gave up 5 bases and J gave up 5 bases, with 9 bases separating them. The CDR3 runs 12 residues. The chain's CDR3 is CASSPPLETQYF. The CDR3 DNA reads TGTGCCAGCAGCCCCCCCTTGGAGACCCAGTACTTC.

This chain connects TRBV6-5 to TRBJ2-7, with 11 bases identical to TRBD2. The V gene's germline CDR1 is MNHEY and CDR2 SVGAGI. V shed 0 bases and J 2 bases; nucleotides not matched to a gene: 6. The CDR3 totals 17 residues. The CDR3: CASSYSMASGGTYEQYF. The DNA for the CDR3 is TGTGCCAGCAGTTACTCGATGGCTAGCGGGGGGACCTACGAGCAGTACTTC.

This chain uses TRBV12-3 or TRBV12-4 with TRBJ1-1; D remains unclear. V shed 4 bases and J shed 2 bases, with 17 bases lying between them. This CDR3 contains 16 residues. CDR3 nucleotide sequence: TGTGCCAGCAGTTCCACATTGGGAGGCCTTAACACTGAAGCTTTCTTT. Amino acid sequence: CASSSTLGGLNTEAFF.

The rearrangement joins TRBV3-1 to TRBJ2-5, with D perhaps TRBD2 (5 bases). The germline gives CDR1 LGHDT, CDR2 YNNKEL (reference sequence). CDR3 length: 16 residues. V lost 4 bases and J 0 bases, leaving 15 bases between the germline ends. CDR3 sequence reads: CASSRPRADYQETQYF. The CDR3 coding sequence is TGTGCCAGCAGCCGCCCGCGCGCGGACTACCAAGAGACCCAGTACTTC.

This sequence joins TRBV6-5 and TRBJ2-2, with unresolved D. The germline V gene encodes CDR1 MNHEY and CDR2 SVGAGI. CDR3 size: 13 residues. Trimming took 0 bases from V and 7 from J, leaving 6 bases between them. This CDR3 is CASSYSRGGELFF. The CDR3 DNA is TGTGCCAGCAGTTACTCGAGAGGCGGGGAGCTGTTTTTT.

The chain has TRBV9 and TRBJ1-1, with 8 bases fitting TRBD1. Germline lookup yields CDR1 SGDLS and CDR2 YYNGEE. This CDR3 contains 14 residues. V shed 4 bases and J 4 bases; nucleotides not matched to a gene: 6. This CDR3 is CASSLRDRTTEAFF. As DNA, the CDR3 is TGTGCCAGCAGCCTCCGGGACAGGACCACTGAAGCTTTCTTT.

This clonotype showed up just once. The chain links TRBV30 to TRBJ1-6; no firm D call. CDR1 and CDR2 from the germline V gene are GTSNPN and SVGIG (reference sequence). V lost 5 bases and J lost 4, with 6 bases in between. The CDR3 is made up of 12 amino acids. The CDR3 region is CAWSDYNSPLHF. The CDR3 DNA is TGTGCCTGGTCAGATTATAATTCACCCCTCCACTTT. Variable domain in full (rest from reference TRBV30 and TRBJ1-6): SQTIHQWPATLVQPVGSPLSLECTVEGTSNPNLYWYRQAAGRGLQLLFYSVGIGQISSEVPQNLSASRPQDRQFILSSKKLLLSDSGFYLCAWSDYNSPLHFGNGTRLTVT.

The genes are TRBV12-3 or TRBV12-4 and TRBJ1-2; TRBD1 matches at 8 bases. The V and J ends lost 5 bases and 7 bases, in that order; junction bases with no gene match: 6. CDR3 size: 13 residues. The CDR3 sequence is CASSPDRVSGYTF. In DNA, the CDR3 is TGTGCCAGCAGTCCGGACAGGGTGTCTGGCTACACCTTC.

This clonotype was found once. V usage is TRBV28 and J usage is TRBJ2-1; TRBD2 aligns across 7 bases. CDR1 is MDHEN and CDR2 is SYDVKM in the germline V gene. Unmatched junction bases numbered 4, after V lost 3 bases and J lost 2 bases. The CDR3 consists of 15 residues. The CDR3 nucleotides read TGTGCCAGCAGTTTTGGGGGAGGGCCCTACAATGAGCAGTTCTTC. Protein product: CASSFGGGPYNEQFF.

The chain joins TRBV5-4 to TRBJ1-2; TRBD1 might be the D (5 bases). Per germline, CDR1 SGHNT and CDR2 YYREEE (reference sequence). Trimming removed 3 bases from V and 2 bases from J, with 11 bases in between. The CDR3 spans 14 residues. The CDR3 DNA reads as TGTGCCAGCAGCTGGGACGCAGGGAACTATGGCTACACCTTC. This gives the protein CASSWDAGNYGYTF.

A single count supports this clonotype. The CDR3 DNA sequence: TGTGCCAGCTCACCCGGGACTAGCAGCTACGAGCAGTACTTC. Its protein product is CASSPGTSSYEQYF. The gene calls are TRBV18 and TRBJ2-7; 9 nucleotides align to TRBD2. V was clipped by 3 bases and J by 3 bases; unmatched bases: 3. CDR1 and CDR2 from the germline V gene are KGHSH and LQKENI. The CDR3 totals 14 residues.

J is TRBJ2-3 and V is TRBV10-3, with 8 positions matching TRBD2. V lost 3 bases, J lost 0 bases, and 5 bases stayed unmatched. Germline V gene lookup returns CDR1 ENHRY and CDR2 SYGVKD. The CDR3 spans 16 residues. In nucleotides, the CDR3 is TGTGCCATCAGTGACACGACTAGCGTTAGCACAGATACGCAGTATTTT. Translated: CAISDTTSVSTDTQYF.

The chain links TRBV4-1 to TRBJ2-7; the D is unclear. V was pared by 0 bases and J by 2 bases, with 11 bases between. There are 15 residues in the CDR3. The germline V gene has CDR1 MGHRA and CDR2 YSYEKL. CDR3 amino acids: CASSQEDQPAYEQYF. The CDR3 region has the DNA TGCGCCAGCAGCCAAGAAGACCAGCCAGCCTACGAGCAGTACTTC.

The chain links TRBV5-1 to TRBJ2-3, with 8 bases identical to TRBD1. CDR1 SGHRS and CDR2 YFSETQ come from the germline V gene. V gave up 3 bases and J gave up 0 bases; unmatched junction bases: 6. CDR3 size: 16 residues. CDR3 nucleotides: TGCGCCAGCAGCTACAGGACAGGGTCCAGCACAGATACGCAGTATTTT. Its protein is CASSYRTGSSTDTQYF. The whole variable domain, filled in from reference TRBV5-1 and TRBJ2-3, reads KAGVTQTPRYLIKTRGQQVTLSCSPISGHRSVSWYQQTPGQGLQFLFEYFSETQRNKGNFPGRFSGRQFSNSRSEMNVSTLELGDSALYLCASSYRTGSSTDTQYFGPGTRLTVL.

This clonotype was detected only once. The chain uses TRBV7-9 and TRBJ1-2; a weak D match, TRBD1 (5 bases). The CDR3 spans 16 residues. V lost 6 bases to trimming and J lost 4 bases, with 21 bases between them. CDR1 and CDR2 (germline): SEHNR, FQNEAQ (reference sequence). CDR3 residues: CASSYSLGPGLYGYTF. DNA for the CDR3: TGTGCCAGCAGTTACTCCTTGGGTCCGGGGCTCTATGGCTACACCTTC. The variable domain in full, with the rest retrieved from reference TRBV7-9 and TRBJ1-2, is DTGVSQNPRHKITKRGQNVTFRCDPISEHNRLYWYRQTLGQGPEFLTYFQNEAQLEKSRLLSDRFSAERPKGSFSTLEIQRTEQGDSAMYLCASSYSLGPGLYGYTFGSGTRLTVV.

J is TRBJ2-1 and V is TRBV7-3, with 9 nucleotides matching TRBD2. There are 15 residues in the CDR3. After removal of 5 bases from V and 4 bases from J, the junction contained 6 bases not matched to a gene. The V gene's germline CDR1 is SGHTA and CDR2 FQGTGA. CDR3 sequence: CASSETSGSYNEQFF. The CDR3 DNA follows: TGTGCCAGCAGCGAGACTAGCGGATCATACAATGAGCAGTTCTTC.

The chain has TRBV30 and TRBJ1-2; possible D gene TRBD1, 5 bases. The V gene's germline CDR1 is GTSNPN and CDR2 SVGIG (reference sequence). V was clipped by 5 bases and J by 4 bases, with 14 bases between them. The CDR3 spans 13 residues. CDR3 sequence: CAWGAPGGYGYTF. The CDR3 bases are TGTGCCTGGGGGGCCCCTGGGGGCTATGGCTACACCTTC.